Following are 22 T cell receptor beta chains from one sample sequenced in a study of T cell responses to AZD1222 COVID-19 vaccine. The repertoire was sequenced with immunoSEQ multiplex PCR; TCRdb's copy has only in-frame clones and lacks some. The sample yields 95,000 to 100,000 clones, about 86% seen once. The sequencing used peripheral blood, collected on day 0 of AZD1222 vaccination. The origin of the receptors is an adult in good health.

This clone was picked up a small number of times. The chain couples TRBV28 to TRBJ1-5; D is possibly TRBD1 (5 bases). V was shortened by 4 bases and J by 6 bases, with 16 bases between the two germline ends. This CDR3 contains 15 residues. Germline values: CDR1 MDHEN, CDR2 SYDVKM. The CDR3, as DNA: TGTGCCAGCAGTTCGTTCAGGGTCTCTGGTCAGCCCCAGCATTTT. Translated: CASSSFRVSGQPQHF.

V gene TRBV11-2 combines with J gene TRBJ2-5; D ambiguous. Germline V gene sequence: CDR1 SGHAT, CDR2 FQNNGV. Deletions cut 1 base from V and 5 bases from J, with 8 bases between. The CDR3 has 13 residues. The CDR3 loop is CASSLAHEETQYF. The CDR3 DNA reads TGTGCCAGCAGCTTAGCGCATGAGGAGACCCAGTACTTC.

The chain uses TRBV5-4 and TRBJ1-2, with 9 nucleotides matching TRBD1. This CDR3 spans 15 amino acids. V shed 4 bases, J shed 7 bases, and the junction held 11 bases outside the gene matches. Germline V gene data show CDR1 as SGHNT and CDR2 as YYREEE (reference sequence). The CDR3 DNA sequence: TGTGCCAGCAGCACCCCGGGACAGGGAAAAGGTGGCTACACCTTC. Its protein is CASSTPGQGKGGYTF.

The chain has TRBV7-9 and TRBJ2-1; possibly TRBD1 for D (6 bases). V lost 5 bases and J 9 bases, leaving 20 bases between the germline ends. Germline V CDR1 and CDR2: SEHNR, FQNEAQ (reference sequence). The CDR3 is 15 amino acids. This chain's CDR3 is CASSLLVGQRGEQFF. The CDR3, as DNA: TGTGCCAGCAGCCTCCTGGTTGGACAGAGGGGTGAGCAGTTCTTC.

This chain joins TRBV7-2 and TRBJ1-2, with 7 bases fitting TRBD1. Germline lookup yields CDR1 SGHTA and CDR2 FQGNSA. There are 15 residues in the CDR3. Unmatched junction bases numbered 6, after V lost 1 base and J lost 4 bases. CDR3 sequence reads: CASSLGRGQGYGYTF. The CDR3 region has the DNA TGTGCCAGCAGCTTAGGAAGGGGGCAGGGCTATGGCTACACCTTC. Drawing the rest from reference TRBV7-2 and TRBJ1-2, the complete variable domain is GAGVSQSPSNKVTEKGKDVELRCDPISGHTALYWYRQSLGQGLEFLIYFQGNSAPDKSGLPSDRFSAERTGGSVSTLTIQRTQQEDSAVYLCASSLGRGQGYGYTFGSGTRLTVV.

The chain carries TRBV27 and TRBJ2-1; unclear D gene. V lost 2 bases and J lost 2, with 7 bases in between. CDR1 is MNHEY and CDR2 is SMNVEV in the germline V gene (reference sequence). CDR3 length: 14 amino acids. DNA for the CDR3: TGTGCCAGCAGTTTAACAAGCCCCTACAATGAGCAGTTCTTC. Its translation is CASSLTSPYNEQFF.

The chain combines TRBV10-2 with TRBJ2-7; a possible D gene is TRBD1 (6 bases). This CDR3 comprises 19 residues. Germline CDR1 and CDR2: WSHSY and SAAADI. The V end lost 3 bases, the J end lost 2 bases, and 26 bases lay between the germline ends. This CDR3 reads CASSDLQGQSWGFTYEQYF. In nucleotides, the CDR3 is TGCGCCAGCAGTGATTTACAGGGCCAGAGCTGGGGGTTTACCTACGAGCAGTACTTC.

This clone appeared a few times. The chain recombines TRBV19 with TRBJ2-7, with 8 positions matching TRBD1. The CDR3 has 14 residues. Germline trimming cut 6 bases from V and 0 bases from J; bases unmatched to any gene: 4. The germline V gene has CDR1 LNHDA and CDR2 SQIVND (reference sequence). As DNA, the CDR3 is TGTGCCAGTAGCAACCAGGGGGCCTCCTACGAGCAGTACTTC. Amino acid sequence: CASSNQGASYEQYF.

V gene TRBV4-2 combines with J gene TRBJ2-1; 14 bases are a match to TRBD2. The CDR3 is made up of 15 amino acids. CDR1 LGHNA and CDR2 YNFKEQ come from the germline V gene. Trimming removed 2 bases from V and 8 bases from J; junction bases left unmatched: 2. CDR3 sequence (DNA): TGTGCCAGCAGCCAAACGGGACTAGCGGGAGATGAGCAGTTCTTC. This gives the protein CASSQTGLAGDEQFF.

CDR3 bases: TGTGCCAGCAGCTTACCTACTGGCTTAGAGCAGTACTTC. It yields the protein CASSLPTGLEQYF. This chain links TRBV5-4 with TRBJ2-7; no clear D. Germline-derived CDR1 and CDR2 are SGHNT and YYREEE (reference sequence). This CDR3 region has 13 residues. Trimming stripped 2 bases from V and 7 bases from J, with 13 bases between.

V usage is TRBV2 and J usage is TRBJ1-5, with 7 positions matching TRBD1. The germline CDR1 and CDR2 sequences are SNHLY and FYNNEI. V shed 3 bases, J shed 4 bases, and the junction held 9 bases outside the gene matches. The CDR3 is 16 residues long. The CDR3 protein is CASSEILQGGNQPQHF. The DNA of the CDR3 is TGTGCCAGCAGTGAGATCCTCCAGGGGGGGAATCAGCCCCAGCATTTT.

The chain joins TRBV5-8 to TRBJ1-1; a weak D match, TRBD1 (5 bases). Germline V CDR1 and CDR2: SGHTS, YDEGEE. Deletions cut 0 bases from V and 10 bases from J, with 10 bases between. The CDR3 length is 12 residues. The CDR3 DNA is TGTGCCAGCAGCTTGGTGGGGGTTGGAGCTTTCTTT. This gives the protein CASSLVGVGAFF.

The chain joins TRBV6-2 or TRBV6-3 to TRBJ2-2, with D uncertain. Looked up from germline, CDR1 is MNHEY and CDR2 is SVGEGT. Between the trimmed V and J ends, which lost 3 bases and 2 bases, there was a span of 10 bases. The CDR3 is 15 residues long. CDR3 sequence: CASSYQLANTGELFF. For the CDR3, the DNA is TGTGCCAGCAGTTATCAGTTAGCCAACACCGGGGAGCTGTTTTTT.

CDR3 nucleotide sequence: TGTGCCAGCAGCACAGGGCCCTACGAGCAGTACTTC. Amino acid sequence: CASSTGPYEQYF. V and J are TRBV28 and TRBJ2-7; perhaps TRBD1 as D (6 bases). CDR1 and CDR2 (germline): MDHEN, SYDVKM. This CDR3 is 12 amino acids long. The V gene lost 6 bases and the J gene lost 2 bases, with 8 bases spanning the gap.

CDR3 in DNA: TGTGCCAGCAGGGGGGACACCACCTACGAGCAGTACTTC. This gives the protein CASRGDTTYEQYF. The rearrangement joins TRBV27 to TRBJ2-7; tentatively, D is TRBD1 (6 bases). Trimming cost V 6 bases and J 2 bases, with 11 bases left between them. The CDR3 contains 13 residues. Germline V gene data show CDR1 as MNHEY and CDR2 as SMNVEV (reference sequence).

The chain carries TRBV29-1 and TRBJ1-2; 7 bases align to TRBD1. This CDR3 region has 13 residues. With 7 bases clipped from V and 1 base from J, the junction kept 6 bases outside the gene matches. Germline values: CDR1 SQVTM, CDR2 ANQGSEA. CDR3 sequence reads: CSAGDRLNYGYTF. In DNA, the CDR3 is TGCAGCGCCGGGGACAGACTTAACTATGGCTACACCTTC. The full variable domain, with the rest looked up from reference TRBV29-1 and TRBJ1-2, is SAVISQKPSRDICQRGTSLTIQCQVDSQVTMMFWYRQQPGQSLTLIATANQGSEATYESGFVIDKFPISRPNLTFSTLTVSNMSPEDSSIYLCSAGDRLNYGYTFGSGTRLTVV.

Here the CDR3 reads CASSQDEAFSPSSYEQYF. In DNA form, the CDR3 reads TGTGCCAGCAGCCAAGATGAGGCCTTTAGTCCTAGCTCCTACGAGCAGTACTTC. The J gene is TRBJ2-7, the V gene TRBV14; D uncertain. V lost 0 bases and J lost 0, with 18 bases in between. The CDR3 covers 18 residues. CDR1 SGHDN and CDR2 FVKESK come from the germline V gene.

The CDR3 DNA sequence: TGTGCCAGCAGCTCCGACGGGCTGAACACTGAAGCTTTCTTT. Translating gives CASSSDGLNTEAFF. The chain joins TRBV11-3 to TRBJ1-1; no clear D gene. This CDR3 is built from 14 residues. The ends were cut back, 4 bases at V and 0 bases at J, with 9 bases in the middle. Germline CDR1 SGHNT, CDR2 YENEEA.

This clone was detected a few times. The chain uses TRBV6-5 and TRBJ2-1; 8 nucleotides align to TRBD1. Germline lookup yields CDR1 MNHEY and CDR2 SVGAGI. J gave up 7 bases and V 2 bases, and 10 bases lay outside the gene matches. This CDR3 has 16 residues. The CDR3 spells CASSYLGQGRGNEQFF. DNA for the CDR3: TGTGCCAGCAGTTACCTCGGACAGGGCCGGGGGAATGAGCAGTTCTTC.

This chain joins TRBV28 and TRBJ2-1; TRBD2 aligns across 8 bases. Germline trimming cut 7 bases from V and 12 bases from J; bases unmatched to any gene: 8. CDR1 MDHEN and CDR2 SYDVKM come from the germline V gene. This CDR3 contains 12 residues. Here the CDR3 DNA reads TGTGCCAGCACCGCCACAGCGGGAGTGCAGTTCTTC. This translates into CASTATAGVQFF.

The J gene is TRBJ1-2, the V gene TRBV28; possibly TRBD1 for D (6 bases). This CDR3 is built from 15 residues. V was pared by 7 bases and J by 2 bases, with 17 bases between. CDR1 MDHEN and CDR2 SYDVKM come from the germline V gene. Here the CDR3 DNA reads TGTGCCAGCAATTCCGGACAGATTCCCAACTATGGCTACACCTTC. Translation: CASNSGQIPNYGYTF.

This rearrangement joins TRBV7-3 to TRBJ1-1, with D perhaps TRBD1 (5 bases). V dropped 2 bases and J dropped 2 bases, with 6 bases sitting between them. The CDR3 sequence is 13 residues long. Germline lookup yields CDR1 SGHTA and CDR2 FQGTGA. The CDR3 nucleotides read TGTGCCAGCAGCTTACAGGGCAACACTGAAGCTTTCTTT. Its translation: CASSLQGNTEAFF.